This T cell receptor beta chain was observed in a study of T-cell memory formation after mild COVID-19. The ends lost 6 bases at V and 6 bases at J; junction bases unmatched: 9. This CDR3 is built from 14 residues. This clonotype has only a few counts. TCRdb re-called the 5' RACE reads through MiXCR, storing one row per CDR3 protein. The sample contains roughly 410,000 distinct CDR3 sequences, 20% to 30% of which appear only once. The rearrangement links TRBV12-3 or TRBV12-4 to TRBJ2-3; 7 bases map to TRBD1. Sequencing input: PBMCs or a T cell subset sorted from them (not recorded which). The receptor was derived from an adult woman who had mild COVID-19 (a few samples of this study predate the infection). Cell type and time point are not known. The CDR3 DNA follows: TGTGCCAGCAGCCCGGACAGGATGGTGGATACGCAGTATTTT. This codes for CASSPDRMVDTQYF.